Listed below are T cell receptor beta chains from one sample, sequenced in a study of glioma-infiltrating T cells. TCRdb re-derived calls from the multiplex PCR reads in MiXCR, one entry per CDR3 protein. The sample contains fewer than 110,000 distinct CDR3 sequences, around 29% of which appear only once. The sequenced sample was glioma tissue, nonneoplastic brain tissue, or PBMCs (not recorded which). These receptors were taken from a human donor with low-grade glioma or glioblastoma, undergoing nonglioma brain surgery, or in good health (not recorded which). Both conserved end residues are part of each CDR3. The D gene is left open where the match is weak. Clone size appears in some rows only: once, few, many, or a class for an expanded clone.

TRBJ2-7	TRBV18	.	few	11	TGTGCCAGCTCACCAGGACTGGAGCAGTACTTC	CASSPGLEQYF
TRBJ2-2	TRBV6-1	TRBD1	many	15	TGTGCCAGCATGGACGGGACAGGGAACACCGGGGAGCTGTTTTTT	CASMDGTGNTGELFF
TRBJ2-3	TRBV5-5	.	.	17	TGTGCCAGCAGCTTGGCCCCAGGGGACCCTAGCACAGATACGCAGTATTTT	CASSLAPGDPSTDTQYF
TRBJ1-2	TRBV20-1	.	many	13	TGCAGTGCTAGGCGGGGTCAGGGTGAGGGCTACACCTTC	CSARRGQGEGYTF
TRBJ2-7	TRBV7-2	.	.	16	TGTGACAGCAGCTTATTGGGGGGGGGCCGGGGACGCGAGCAGTACTTC	CDSSLLGGGRGREQYF
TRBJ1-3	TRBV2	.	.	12	TGTGCCAGCAGTTCCAGGATTAACACCATATATTTT	CASSSRINTIYF
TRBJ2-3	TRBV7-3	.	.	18	TGTGCCAGCAGCTTAGAGGGGGGGCTACAGGGCTACACAGATACGCAGTATTTT	CASSLEGGLQGYTDTQYF
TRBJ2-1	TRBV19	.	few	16	TGTGCCAGTATATCCGGGTCCCGAGTTGGATACAATGAGCAGTTCTTC	CASISGSRVGYNEQFF
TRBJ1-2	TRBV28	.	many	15	TGTGCCAGCAGTTTCTCTAGTCCGAGAATGGGGGGCTACACCTTC	CASSFSSPRMGGYTF
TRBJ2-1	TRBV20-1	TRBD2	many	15	TGCAGTGCTTTAAGCGGGGTGAGCTCCTACAATGAGCAGTTCTTC	CSALSGVSSYNEQFF
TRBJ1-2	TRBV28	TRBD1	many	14	TGTGCCAGCAGAGGGACAGAGAGTAACTATGGCTACACCTTC	CASRGTESNYGYTF
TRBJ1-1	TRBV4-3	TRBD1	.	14	TGCGCCAGCAGCCGAGGGACAGGGGGCACTGAAGCTTTCTTT	CASSRGTGGTEAFF
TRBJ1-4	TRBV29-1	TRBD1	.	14	TGCAGCGTTGAGGAGCAGGGGGCGATGGAAAAACTGTTTTTT	CSVEEQGAMEKLFF
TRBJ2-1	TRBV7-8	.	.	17	TGTGCCAGCAGCTTAGGAATCAAGCGACGCTCCTACAATGAGCAGTTCTTC	CASSLGIKRRSYNEQFF
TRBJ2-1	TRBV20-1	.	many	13	TGCAGTGCTAGAGACCCCCCTAAACGGGAGCAGTTCTTC	CSARDPPKREQFF
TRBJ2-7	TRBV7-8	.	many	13	TGTGCCAGCAGACCTATGACCCGGGCGGAGCAGTACTTC	CASRPMTRAEQYF
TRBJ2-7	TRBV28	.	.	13	TGTGCCAGCGGGGGGGACAGCTCCTACGAGCAGTACTTC	CASGGDSSYEQYF
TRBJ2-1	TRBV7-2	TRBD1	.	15	TGTGCCAGCTTAACCGGGACAGCTCCCTACAATGAGCAGTTCTTC	CASLTGTAPYNEQFF
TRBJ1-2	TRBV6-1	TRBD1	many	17	TGTGCCAGCAGTGACCCACAGGGGTGGAGAAGTTCCTATGGCTACACCTTC	CASSDPQGWRSSYGYTF
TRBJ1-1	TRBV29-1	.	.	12	TGCAGCGTCGCTCGGGGGAGCACTGAAGCTTTCTTT	CSVARGSTEAFF
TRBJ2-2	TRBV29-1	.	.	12	TGCAGCGTTGTGTATAACACCGGGGAGCTGTTTTTT	CSVVYNTGELFF
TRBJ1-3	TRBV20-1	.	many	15	TGCAGTGCTAGGTGGGATCTTTCCTCTGGAAACACCATATATTTT	CSARWDLSSGNTIYF
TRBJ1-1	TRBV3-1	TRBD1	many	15	TGTGCCAGCAGCCAAGATGGGACAGAAGAATTTGAAGCTTTCTTT	CASSQDGTEEFEAFF
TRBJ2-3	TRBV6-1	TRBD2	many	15	TGTGCCAGCAGAAACAGCGGGGGGGCTAGAGATACGCAGTATTTT	CASRNSGGARDTQYF
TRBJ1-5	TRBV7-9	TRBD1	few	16	TGTGCCAGCAGCTCACCGGGACAGGGGAGCAATCAGCCCCAGCATTTT	CASSSPGQGSNQPQHF
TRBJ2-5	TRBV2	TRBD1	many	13	TGTGCCAGCAATAACGACAGGGCGGAGACCCAGTACTTC	CASNNDRAETQYF
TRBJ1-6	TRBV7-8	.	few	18	TGTGCCAGCAGCCCCGGGGGGCCCGCAGGGAACTTTAATTCACCCCTCCACTTT	CASSPGGPAGNFNSPLHF
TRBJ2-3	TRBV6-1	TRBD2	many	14	TGTGCCAGCAGCTACGGGGGGATCACAGATACGCAGTATTTT	CASSYGGITDTQYF
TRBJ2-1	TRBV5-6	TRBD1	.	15	TGTGCCAGCAGTACGACAGGGGGGGATAACAATGAGCAGTTCTTC	CASSTTGGDNNEQFF
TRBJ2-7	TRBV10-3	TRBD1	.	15	TGTGCCATCAGTGGACAGGGCATTGGCTCCTACGAGCAGTACTTC	CAISGQGIGSYEQYF
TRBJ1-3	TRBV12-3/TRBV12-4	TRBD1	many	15	TGTGCCAGCAGTTTAGCCGGACAGGGTGGGTACACCATATATTTT	CASSLAGQGGYTIYF
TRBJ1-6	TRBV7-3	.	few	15	TGTGCCAGCAGCTTAACGTGGAGTACGAATTCACCCCTCCACTTT	CASSLTWSTNSPLHF
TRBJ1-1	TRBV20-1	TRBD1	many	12	TGCAGCTACTTCGATCGGGACAGAGGAGCTTTCTTT	CSYFDRDRGAFF
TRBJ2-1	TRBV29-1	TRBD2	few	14	TGCAGCGTTGAGAGAGCGGGGATGAGCAATGAGCAGTTCTTC	CSVERAGMSNEQFF
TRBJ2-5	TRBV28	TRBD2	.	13	TGTGCCAGCGCCCCTAGCGGGGGGGAGACCCAGTACTTC	CASAPSGGETQYF
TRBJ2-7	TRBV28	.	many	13	TGTGCCAGCCTCCGGCGGGACAGCTACGAGCAGTACTTC	CASLRRDSYEQYF
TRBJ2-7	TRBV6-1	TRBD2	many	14	TGTGCCAGCGAGGGACTAGCGGGGGCCTACGAGCAGTACTTC	CASEGLAGAYEQYF
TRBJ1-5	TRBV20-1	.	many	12	TGCAGTGCAACAGGTAGCAATCAGCCCCAGCATTTT	CSATGSNQPQHF
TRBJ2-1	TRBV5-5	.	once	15	TGTGCCAGCAGCTGGGAGGGGGCGCGAGGTGATGAGCAGTTCTTC	CASSWEGARGDEQFF
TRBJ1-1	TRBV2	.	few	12	TGTGCCAGCAGCATCGAGACAACTGAAGCTTTCTTT	CASSIETTEAFF
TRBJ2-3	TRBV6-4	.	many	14	TGTGCCAGCAGTGACTCGTCGGAGCCAGATACGCAGTATTTT	CASSDSSEPDTQYF
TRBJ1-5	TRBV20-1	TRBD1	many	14	TGCAGTGCTGTGACAGGGGGCCGGAATCAGCCCCAGCATTTT	CSAVTGGRNQPQHF
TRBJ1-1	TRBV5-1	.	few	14	TGCGCCAGCACGGACGGTTATTTCTCACCAGAAGCTTTCTTT	CASTDGYFSPEAFF
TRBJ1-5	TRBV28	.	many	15	TGTGCCAGCACCACCCCGGGGCAGGGCCATCAGCCCCAGCATTTT	CASTTPGQGHQPQHF
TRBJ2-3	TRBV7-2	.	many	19	TGTGCCAGCAGCTCAGACCGCCGACGAAGACTGATACTCACAGATACGCAGTATTTT	CASSSDRRRRLILTDTQYF
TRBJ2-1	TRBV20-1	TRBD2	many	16	TGCAGTGCTCCGGGAGGCGGGGGGAGCTCCTACAATGAGCAGTTCTTC	CSAPGGGGSSYNEQFF
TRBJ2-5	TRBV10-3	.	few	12	TGTGCCATCAGTGGTGGTGAGGAGACCCAGTACTTC	CAISGGEETQYF
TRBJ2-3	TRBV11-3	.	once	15	TGTGCCAGCAGCTTCAAGATCGGGGGCACAGATACGCAGTATTTT	CASSFKIGGTDTQYF
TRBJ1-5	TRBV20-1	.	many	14	TGCAGTGCTAAAGCTATATCGGGCAATCAGCCCCAGCATTTT	CSAKAISGNQPQHF
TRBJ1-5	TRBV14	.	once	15	TGTGCCAGCAGCCGCTCTGGTTATGGGAATCAGCCCCAGCATTTT	CASSRSGYGNQPQHF
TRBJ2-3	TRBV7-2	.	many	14	TGTGCCAGCAGCTTAAGACTAACCACAGATACGCAGTATTTT	CASSLRLTTDTQYF
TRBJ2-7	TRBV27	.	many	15	TGTGCCAGCAGTTTATCAACACGGGGTTCCTACGAGCAGTACTTC	CASSLSTRGSYEQYF
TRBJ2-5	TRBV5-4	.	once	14	TGTGCCAGCAGCACTGGGAGGCGTCAAGAGACCCAGCACTTC	CASSTGRRQETQHF
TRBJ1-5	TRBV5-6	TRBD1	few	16	TGTGCCAGCAGCCGACTCACGGGACAGAGCAATCAGCCCCAGCATTTT	CASSRLTGQSNQPQHF
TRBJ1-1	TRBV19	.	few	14	TGTGCCAGTAGTATCTCCCCCTCGAACACTGAAGCTTTCTTT	CASSISPSNTEAFF
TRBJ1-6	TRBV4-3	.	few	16	TGCGCCAGCAGCCAAGATGGGGACGGGAGGTATTCACCCCTCCACTTT	CASSQDGDGRYSPLHF